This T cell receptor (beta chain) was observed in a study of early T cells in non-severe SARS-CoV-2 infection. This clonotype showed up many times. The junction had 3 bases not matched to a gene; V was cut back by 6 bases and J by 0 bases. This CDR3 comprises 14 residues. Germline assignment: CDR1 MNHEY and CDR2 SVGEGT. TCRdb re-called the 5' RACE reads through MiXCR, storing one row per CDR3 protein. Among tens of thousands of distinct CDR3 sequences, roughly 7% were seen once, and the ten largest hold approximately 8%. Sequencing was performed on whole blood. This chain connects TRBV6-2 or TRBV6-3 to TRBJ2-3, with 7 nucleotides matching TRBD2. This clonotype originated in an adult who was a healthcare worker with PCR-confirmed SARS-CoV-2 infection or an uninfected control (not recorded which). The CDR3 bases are TGTGCCAGCAGCAGGGAGGGGAGCACAGATACGCAGTATTTT. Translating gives CASSREGSTDTQYF.